This T cell receptor (beta chain) derives from a study of blood T cells in healthy people across ages. It was with a sample-barcoded 5' primer and a J-beta primer mix that a second PCR of roughly 7 to 12 cycles was run. TCRdb independently ran MiXCR on the 5' RACE reads; one entry per CDR3 protein. The sample comprises about a million distinct CDR3 sequences, under 50% of which are singletons, and around 15% rests with the top ten. The study, taken as a whole, reports: The diversity estimates, figures obtained from one million T cells, were considered underestimates.

A word on this clonotype: Its antigen is not known.

Germline-derived CDR1 and CDR2 are MNHEY and SMNVEV (reference sequence). The CDR3 spans 14 residues. After removal of 5 bases from V and 8 bases from J, the junction contained 8 bases not matched to a gene. The sample comprised blood. The receptor was isolated from a man aged 25 to 40 in good health. V usage is TRBV27 and J usage is TRBJ1-2, with 10 bases lining up with TRBD1. Written as DNA, the CDR3 is TGTGCCAGCAGTCTCCGGGACAGGGGCTTCGGCTACACCTTC. Its protein product is CASSLRDRGFGYTF.